These 30 T cell receptor beta chains share one sample of origin, sequenced in a study of T cell repertoires in cytomegalovirus infection. From the reads, TCRdb called clonotypes with MiXCR, one entry per CDR3 protein. The data hold about a million distinct CDR3 sequences, with approximately 32% observed a single time. No antigen has been identified for these receptors. The input for sequencing was cultured CD8+ T cells from PBMCs, taken from culture after CMV antigen stimulation. Every receptor here comes from a human donor in good health (CMV status not recorded). Some clones in this sample may be carry-over from other donors' samples.

The V gene is TRBV7-9, the J gene TRBJ2-1, with TRBD2 matching over 11 bases. The CDR3 length is 16 residues. Germline V lookup: CDR1 SEHNR, CDR2 FQNEAQ (reference sequence). J lost 2 bases, V lost 5 bases, and 5 bases had no gene match. This chain's CDR3 is CASSPQGLAAYNEQFF. Here the CDR3 DNA reads TGTGCCAGCAGCCCCCAGGGACTAGCGGCCTACAATGAGCAGTTCTTC.

The genes are TRBV7-9 and TRBJ1-4, with D uncertain. Trimming stripped 1 base from V and 8 bases from J, with 11 bases between. CDR1 is SEHNR and CDR2 is FQNEAQ in the germline V gene (reference sequence). This CDR3 is built from 14 residues. The CDR3 sequence is CASSLEAGLEKLFF. The CDR3 nucleotides read TGTGCCAGCAGCTTAGAGGCGGGTTTGGAAAAACTGTTTTTT.

This clonotype showed up just a few times. The J gene is TRBJ1-1, the V gene TRBV7-9; perhaps TRBD1 as D (5 bases). This CDR3 region has 16 residues. Germline CDR1 reads SEHNR; CDR2 reads FQNEAQ (reference sequence). V lost 5 bases to trimming and J lost 6 bases, with 22 bases between them. CDR3 sequence reads: CASSLSPRDSRAEAFF. The CDR3, as DNA: TGTGCCAGCAGCCTATCCCCGAGGGACTCGAGGGCTGAAGCTTTCTTT.

The gene calls are TRBV6-2 or TRBV6-3 and TRBJ2-7; no definite D call. The V gene lost 0 bases and the J gene lost 3 bases, with 6 bases spanning the gap. The CDR3 loop spans 13 amino acids. CDR1 is MNHEY, CDR2 SVGEGT, per germline. In nucleotides, the CDR3 is TGTGCCAGCAGTTACTCGCAACACTACGAGCAGTACGTC. This encodes CASSYSQHYEQYV.

A few counts support this clonotype. The V and J genes are TRBV28 and TRBJ1-5; D remains ambiguous. Trimming removed 7 bases at V and 7 bases at J, with 20 bases between. The CDR3 spans 15 residues. Germline V lookup: CDR1 MDHEN, CDR2 SYDVKM. The CDR3 DNA reads as TGTGCCAGCAACCCCAGATGGCAGAGAAGCCAGCCCCAGCATTTT. Protein product: CASNPRWQRSQPQHF.

This clonotype was seen a handful of times. V usage is TRBV7-6 and J usage is TRBJ2-1; 10 nucleotides line up with TRBD2. Germline values: CDR1 SGHVS, CDR2 FNYEAQ. V was clipped by 5 bases and J by 3 bases; unmatched bases: 4. This CDR3 is 15 amino acids long. CDR3 sequence (DNA): TGTGCCAGCAGCCAACTAGCGGGGCGCTACAATGAGCAGTTCTTC. Its translation: CASSQLAGRYNEQFF.

The chain couples TRBV6-5 to TRBJ2-7; D might be TRBD1 (6 bases). The CDR3 is 15 residues long. Trimming removed 6 bases at V and 1 base at J, with 16 bases between. Germline V gene lookup returns CDR1 MNHEY and CDR2 SVGAGI. CDR3 loop: CASSSPGTLSYEQYF. In DNA, the CDR3 is TGTGCCAGCAGCTCCCCCGGGACATTGTCCTACGAGCAGTACTTC.

The rearrangement links TRBV12-3 or TRBV12-4 to TRBJ1-5; a weak D match, TRBD1 (5 bases). The CDR3 runs to 18 residues. Trimming removed 5 bases from V and 0 bases from J, with 20 bases in between. CDR3 nucleotides: TGTGCCAGCAGTCCCCCCTGGGGGGACGGTTATAGCAATCAGCCCCAGCATTTT. Amino acid sequence: CASSPPWGDGYSNQPQHF.

This clonotype was counted between two and nine times. V is TRBV28 and J is TRBJ1-1; D is unclear. Germline values: CDR1 MDHEN, CDR2 SYDVKM. Trimming took off 7 bases at V and 7 bases at J, with 16 bases between the two ends. CDR3 size: 13 residues. CDR3 sequence (DNA): TGTGCCAGCACAGAATTTACAGCCCTTGAAGCTTTCTTT. As protein: CASTEFTALEAFF.

This clonotype has only one observation. V usage is TRBV6-4 and J usage is TRBJ1-1; no reliable D call. CDR3 length: 14 amino acids. V was clipped by 3 bases and J by 6 bases, with 14 bases between them. CDR1 is MRHNA, CDR2 SNTAGT, per germline. The CDR3 DNA reads as TGTGCCAGCAGTGAAACGTTCCTGACATCTGAAGCTTTCTTT. Translation gives CASSETFLTSEAFF.

This chain links TRBV7-6 with TRBJ2-7; D is ambiguous. CDR1 and CDR2 (germline): SGHVS, FNYEAQ. V lost 0 bases and J lost 0, with 6 bases in between. The CDR3 loop spans 14 amino acids. CDR3 sequence (DNA): TGTGCCAGCAGCTTAGCGTGGGACTCCTACGAGCAGTACTTC. Translating it yields CASSLAWDSYEQYF.

This clonotype appeared many times. The rearrangement links TRBV7-6 to TRBJ2-3; possible D gene TRBD2, 5 bases. The CDR3 runs 16 residues. Per the germline V gene, CDR1 is SGHVS and CDR2 is FNYEAQ. V shed 5 bases and J shed 0 bases, with 15 bases lying between them. CDR3 DNA sequence: TGTGCCAGCAGCACCCTGAGGGCCCTTAGCACAGATACGCAGTATTTT. It encodes CASSTLRALSTDTQYF.

The genes are TRBV28 and TRBJ2-1, with 10 bases that match TRBD2. V gave up 6 bases and J gave up 3 bases; unmatched junction bases: 5. The CDR3 totals 15 residues. Germline CDR1 and CDR2: MDHEN and SYDVKM. CDR3 sequence: CASRPSGGDYNEQFF. The CDR3, as DNA: TGTGCCAGCAGACCTAGCGGGGGCGACTACAATGAGCAGTTCTTC.

This chain joins TRBV6-2 or TRBV6-3 and TRBJ1-2; 8 nucleotides agree with TRBD1. This CDR3 is 14 amino acids long. The V gene end was trimmed by 0 bases and the J gene end by 5 bases; junction bases not matched to a gene: 2. Germline V CDR1 and CDR2: MNHEY, SVGEGT. CDR3 sequence: CASSYSQGAYGYTF. CDR3 coding DNA: TGTGCCAGCAGTTACTCCCAGGGGGCGTATGGCTACACCTTC.

This clonotype was observed a few times. V and J are TRBV11-2 and TRBJ2-7; D is unclear. Germline assignment: CDR1 SGHAT and CDR2 FQNNGV. The CDR3 has 15 residues. V lost 0 bases to trimming and J lost 0 bases, with 9 bases between them. The CDR3 region has the DNA TGTGCCAGCAGCTTAGAATGGTCGAGCTCCTACGAGCAGTACTTC. It translates to CASSLEWSSSYEQYF.

In this sample, this clonotype turned up a few times. The chain recombines TRBV5-6 with TRBJ2-2; 8 bases are shared with TRBD1. The CDR3 has 17 amino acids. The junction had 12 bases not matched to a gene; V was cut back by 3 bases and J by 5 bases. Looked up from germline, CDR1 is SGHDT and CDR2 is YYEEEE. CDR3 bases: TGTGCCAGCAGCTCCCTTCGGCCACAGGGGGGAACCGGGGAGCTGTTTTTT. This codes for CASSSLRPQGGTGELFF. The variable domain in full, with the rest retrieved from reference TRBV5-6 and TRBJ2-2, is DAGVTQSPTHLIKTRGQQVTLRCSPKSGHDTVSWYQQALGQGPQFIFQYYEEEERQRGNFPDRFSGHQFPNYSSELNVNALLLGDSALYLCASSSLRPQGGTGELFFGEGSRLTVL.

The V and J genes are TRBV14 and TRBJ1-2, with D hard to call. CDR1 is SGHDN, CDR2 FVKESK, per germline. The CDR3 contains 10 residues. V lost 5 bases and J 6 bases, leaving 4 bases between the germline ends. The CDR3 here is CASSKDGYTF. In nucleotides, the CDR3 is TGTGCCAGCAGCAAGGATGGCTACACCTTC.

The rearrangement links TRBV20-1 to TRBJ2-5; 7 bases align to TRBD2. Trimming removed 1 base from V and 5 bases from J; junction bases left unmatched: 7. This CDR3 is built from 14 residues. Germline CDR1 DFQATT, CDR2 SNEGSKA (reference sequence). CDR3 nucleotide sequence: TGCAGTGCTAGAGCCCGGGGGGTCCCCGAGACCCAGTACTTC. Its protein product is CSARARGVPETQYF.

This clonotype has ten or more counts. The chain is built from TRBV7-6 and TRBJ1-4; D is unclear. In germline, CDR1 is SGHVS, CDR2 FNYEAQ. The length of the CDR3 is 14 residues. Trimming pared 1 base from V and 8 bases from J, leaving 11 bases between. CDR3 residues: CASSLEWAGEKLFF. DNA of the CDR3: TGTGCCAGCAGCTTAGAGTGGGCGGGGGAAAAACTGTTTTTT.

With respect to this clonotype: A read error is possible here, since a much larger clone lies one base away. This chain links TRBV10-3 with TRBJ2-1, with D possibly being TRBD2 (6 bases). Germline CDR1 and CDR2: ENHRY and SYGVKD. The CDR3 is 15 amino acids. The CDR3 is CTISEEGPGYNEQFF. In DNA, the CDR3 is TGTACCATCAGTGAGGAGGGTCCCGGGTACAATGAGCAGTTCTTC.

This clonotype was found a few times. This chain joins TRBV6-6 and TRBJ2-7; 13 bases map to TRBD2. CDR1 and CDR2 from the germline V gene are MNHNY and SVGAGI (reference sequence). There are 17 residues in the CDR3. The J segment lost 2 bases and the V segment lost 5 bases, leaving 9 bases of the junction unmatched. The CDR3 DNA reads TGTGCCAGCAGTCTCACTAGCGGGGGGGTCTCAACCTACGAGCAGTACTTC. Encoded protein: CASSLTSGGVSTYEQYF.

This clonotype came up once. This may be a read error, as it is one base from a much larger clone. The chain is built from TRBV7-9 and TRBJ2-1, with 10 bases matching TRBD2. Germline values: CDR1 SEHNR, CDR2 FQNEAQ (reference sequence). The CDR3 consists of 14 residues. CDR3 DNA sequence: TGTGTCAGCAAACTAGCGGGGCGTAACAATGAGCAGTTCTTC. Translated: CVSKLAGRNNEQFF.

The chain joins TRBV6-8 to TRBJ2-5; 8 nucleotides agree with TRBD2. The junction had 9 bases not matched to a gene; V was cut back by 6 bases and J by 3 bases. CDR1 and CDR2 from the germline V gene are MNHGY and SAAAGT. This CDR3 has 15 residues. The CDR3 DNA follows: TGTGCCAGCAGCCACTCATCGGGACTAGAAGAGACCCAGTACTTC. This gives the protein CASSHSSGLEETQYF.

This clonotype occurred a few times. The chain combines TRBV6-5 with TRBJ2-3; 9 bases are a match to TRBD2. CDR3 length: 18 amino acids. Germline lookup yields CDR1 MNHEY and CDR2 SVGAGI. J lost 3 bases, V lost 4 bases, and 14 bases had no gene match. The CDR3 loop reads CASSFDSVPSGGTDTQYF. The CDR3 DNA reads as TGTGCCAGCAGTTTCGACTCGGTGCCCAGCGGGGGGACAGATACGCAGTATTTT.

The CDR3 loop reads CASRELGQVTGELFF. The CDR3 DNA follows: TGTGCCAGCAGGGAACTCGGACAAGTGACCGGGGAGCTGTTTTTT. The chain links TRBV6-1 to TRBJ2-2, with D perhaps matching TRBD1 (5 bases). This CDR3 has 15 residues. Trimming pared 6 bases from V and 5 bases from J, leaving 16 bases between. CDR1 MNHNS and CDR2 SASEGT come from the germline V gene.

A note on this clonotype: A read error may be the cause here, since a much bigger clone is one base away. The V and J genes are TRBV7-6 and TRBJ2-7; possible D gene TRBD2, 5 bases. Looked up from germline, CDR1 is SGHVS and CDR2 is FNYEAQ. There are 14 residues in the CDR3. The CDR3 sequence is CASSLRTDPYEQHF. CDR3 coding DNA: TGTGCCAGCAGTCTAAGGACTGATCCCTACGAGCAGCACTTC. Full variable domain (missing parts from reference TRBV7-6 and TRBJ2-7): GAGVSQSPRYKVTKRGQDVALRCDPISGHVSLYWYRQALGQGPEFLTYFNYEAQQDKSGLPNDRFSAERPEGSISTLTIQRTEQRDSAMYRCASSLRTDPYEQHFGPGTRLTVT.

CDR3 in amino acids: CASSVRPVAKNIQYF. The CDR3 nucleotides are TGTGCCAGTAGTGTAAGACCTGTAGCCAAAAACATTCAGTACTTC. V is TRBV19 and J is TRBJ2-4, with no clear D. The CDR3 is 15 residues long. Trimming shortened V by 5 bases and J by 0 bases, and 11 bases separated the two germline ends. Germline CDR1 reads LNHDA; CDR2 reads SQIVND (reference sequence).

The chain carries TRBV11-2 and TRBJ2-3; D is uncertain. Trimming cost V 3 bases and J 5 bases, with 12 bases left between them. Germline V gene lookup returns CDR1 SGHAT and CDR2 FQNNGV. The CDR3 consists of 14 residues. CDR3 sequence reads: CASSFVGLGDTQYF. CDR3 bases: TGTGCCAGCAGCTTCGTAGGGCTGGGAGATACGCAGTATTTT.

The chain carries TRBV7-9 and TRBJ2-7, with 7 bases matching TRBD1. This CDR3 contains 14 residues. Trimming removed 4 bases from V and 4 bases from J; junction bases left unmatched: 7. Per the germline V gene, CDR1 is SEHNR and CDR2 is FQNEAQ (reference sequence). CDR3 region: CASSSGDSEYEQYV. The DNA of the CDR3 is TGTGCCAGCAGCTCAGGGGACAGTGAATACGAGCAGTACGTC.

This clonotype occurred once. The chain uses TRBV2 and TRBJ1-5, with TRBD1 as a possible D gene (6 bases). There are 16 residues in the CDR3. Looked up from germline, CDR1 is SNHLY and CDR2 is FYNNEI. Trimming cost V 7 bases and J 2 bases, with 18 bases left between them. The CDR3 here is CASTPSRGGGNQPQHF. The CDR3 coding sequence is TGTGCCAGCACCCCAAGCAGGGGTGGGGGCAATCAGCCCCAGCATTTT.